This note documents a single T cell receptor beta chain sequence. The germline CDR1 and CDR2 sequences are SEHNR and FQNEAQ (reference sequence). This CDR3 spans 15 amino acids. The V end was cut by 5 bases, the J end by 2 bases, with 13 bases between. These data come from a study of patients and donors after allogeneic stem cell transplantation. TCRdb redid the calling of the RT-PCR reads with MiXCR, one entry per CDR3 protein. The sample yields more than 150,000 distinct CDR3 sequences, around two fifths seen once. This TCR was sampled from a human donor who was either an allogeneic HSCT recipient or a stem cell or donor lymphocyte infusion donor (not recorded which). It is not recorded whose cells these are; they may come from a transplant donor. Specimen: blood, either unsorted or a sorted T cell fraction (not recorded which). The V gene is TRBV7-9, the J gene TRBJ1-3; D ambiguous. CDR3: CASSPYTAAGNTIYF. CDR3 nucleotide sequence: TGTGCCAGCAGCCCATACACCGCTGCTGGAAACACCATATATTTT. Variable domain in full (rest from reference TRBV7-9 and TRBJ1-3): DTGVSQNPRHKITKRGQNVTFRCDPISEHNRLYWYRQTLGQGPEFLTYFQNEAQLEKSRLLSDRFSAERPKGSFSTLEIQRTEQGDSAMYLCASSPYTAAGNTIYFGEGSWLTVV.